This T cell receptor beta chain came from a study of tumor-infiltrating lymphocytes in primary liver carcinoma. Bulk tissue was left unsorted, and RNA and DNA were co-extracted from roughly 20-30 mg of it. Each participant had primary liver carcinoma, and surgical resection was the treatment. The CDR3 is 14 amino acids. Unmatched junction bases numbered 7, after V lost 3 bases and J lost 3 bases. Germline V lookup: CDR1 SQVTM, CDR2 ANQGSEA. Ten or more counts support this clonotype. Reverse transcription of approximately 0.55 ug total RNA with a constant-region primer produced TCR beta cDNA. ARM-PCR was slightly modified, and three nested multiplex PCR rounds with it gave rise to the TCR beta libraries. TRBV1-TRBV30 forward and Cbeta reverse primers drove the first two approximately 10-cycle rounds. Via MiXCR, TCRdb re-called the multiplex PCR reads, giving one row per CDR3 protein. The sample carries around 78,000 distinct CDR3 sequences, around 75% recorded once.

This receptor was identified in a woman aged 60 to 75 with primary liver carcinoma and hepatitis B virus infection. The material sequenced was liver tumor tissue from sampling region 4. Regarding subset: tumor region T4, right-lateral pole. This rearrangement joins TRBV29-1 to TRBJ2-5, with 7 bases that match TRBD2. The CDR3 bases are TGCAGCGTTGACGGGAGGTATGGAGAAGAGACCCAGTACTTC. Amino acids: CSVDGRYGEETQYF.